This TCR beta chain is drawn from a study of tumour-infiltrating T cells in Burkitt lymphoma. This clone showed up just once. Assay: immunoSEQ multiplex PCR; the TCRdb copy retains only in-frame clones and omits some. The sample records 450 to 600 clones, 17% being singletons. The germline V gene has CDR1 SGHRS and CDR2 YFSETQ. The CDR3 extends over 15 amino acids. Input material: tumor tissue. The sequence was obtained from a human donor with Burkitt lymphoma. This chain links TRBV5-1 with TRBJ2-5; TRBD2 aligns across 10 bases. TRBJ2-7 matches the DNA end more closely, so the J call is doubtful. The CDR3 region is CASSIGTSDIYEQYF. CDR3 coding DNA: TGCGCCAGCAGCATAGGGACTAGCGACATATACGAGCAGTACTTC.